A selection of T cell receptor beta chains follows, all from one sample in a study of cytomegalovirus exposure and HLA in healthy donors. The protocol was immunoSEQ multiplex PCR, while the TCRdb copy is restricted to in-frame clones and leaves out a portion. This table holds some 150,000 clones, over 80% found once. Sequencing used PBMCs. These receptors were obtained from a woman aged 30 to 39 in good health and CMV-seropositive. CDR3s include the opening cysteine and the closing phenylalanine or tryptophan. Fields, in order: V gene, clone size, D gene, J gene, CDR3 protein, CDR3 DNA. D genes are given only for firm matches. Size values are once, few and many counts, or a class for expanded clones, and some rows have none.

>TRBV6-5|NA|NA|TRBJ2-3
CASSYSKGAGTQYF
TGTGCCAGCAGTTACTCGAAAGGGGCAGGGACGCAGTATTTT
>TRBV9|NA|NA|TRBJ1-4
CASSPAGGRTNEKLFF
TGTGCCAGCAGCCCGGCGGGGGGGCGAACTAATGAAAAACTGTTTTTT
>TRBV4-1|NA|NA|TRBJ1-1
CASSQTGMNTEAFF
TGCGCCAGCAGCCAAACAGGTATGAACACTGAAGCTTTCTTT
>TRBV2|NA|TRBD1|TRBJ1-2
CASRGTVSGYTF
TGTGCCAGCAGAGGGACAGTGTCCGGCTACACCTTC
>TRBV5-1|once|NA|TRBJ2-3
CASSPPGSTDTQYF
TGCGCCAGCAGCCCCCCGGGGTCCACAGATACGCAGTATTTT
>TRBV2|NA|NA|TRBJ2-7
CASSLTSEQYF
TGTGCCAGCAGTTTAACGAGCGAGCAGTACTTC
>TRBV15|few|TRBD2|TRBJ2-7
CATSSTLAGSSYEQYF
TGTGCCACCAGCAGTACCCTAGCGGGGAGCTCCTACGAGCAGTACTTC
>TRBV7-2|few|NA|TRBJ1-2
CASSPQANYGYTF
TGTGCCAGCAGTCCGCAGGCGAACTATGGCTACACCTTC
>TRBV28|NA|NA|TRBJ1-2
CASSFQGYGYTF
TGTGCCAGCAGTTTCCAGGGCTATGGCTACACCTTC
>TRBV5-1|NA|NA|TRBJ2-5
CASSLGQPQETQYF
TGCGCCAGCAGCTTGGGACAGCCCCAAGAGACCCAGTACTTC
>TRBV10-3|NA|NA|TRBJ2-5
CAISPSQETQYF
TGTGCCATCAGCCCTTCGCAAGAGACCCAGTACTTC
>TRBV11-2|NA|NA|TRBJ1-4
CASSPLQGTVKLFF
TGTGCCAGCAGCCCGCTCCAGGGGACGGTAAAACTGTTTTTT
>TRBV29-1|NA|NA|TRBJ2-7
CSVGPSGEQYF
TGCAGCGTTGGCCCCTCGGGCGAGCAGTACTTC
>TRBV4-1|NA|NA|TRBJ1-4
CASSQARTGEKLFF
TGCGCCAGCAGCCAAGCCCGAACGGGGGAAAAACTGTTTTTT
>TRBV28|NA|NA|TRBJ2-5
CASSFRAQETQYF
TGTGCCAGCAGTTTCAGGGCCCAAGAGACCCAGTACTTC
>TRBV6-5|NA|NA|TRBJ2-7
CASTPGSSYEQYF
TGTGCCAGCACCCCCGGGTCCTCCTACGAGCAGTACTTC
>TRBV27|NA|NA|TRBJ1-2
CASSLTTGGGYTF
TGTGCCAGCAGTTTAACAACAGGCGGCGGCTACACCTTC
>TRBV1|NA|NA|TRBJ1-2
CTSLPGQGSTYGYTF
TGCACCAGCCTGCCGGGACAGGGGTCTACCTATGGCTACACCTTC
>TRBV16|NA|NA|TRBJ2-1
CASNTNMENEQFF
TGTGCCAGCAACACTAATATGGAGAATGAGCAGTTCTTC
>TRBV6-5|NA|NA|TRBJ2-6
CASSYSMSSGANVLTF
TGTGCCAGCAGTTACTCGATGAGCTCTGGGGCCAACGTCCTGACTTTC
>TRBV2|NA|NA|TRBJ2-3
CASSESTDTQYF
TGTGCCAGCAGTGAATCAACAGATACGCAGTATTTT
>TRBV2|few|NA|TRBJ1-5
CASNVLAESPQHF
TGTGCCAGCAACGTGTTAGCAGAGTCTCCCCAGCATTTT
>TRBV5-8|NA|NA|TRBJ2-7
CASSLGQRVPYEQYF
TGTGCCAGCAGCTTGGGACAGCGAGTACCCTACGAGCAGTACTTC
>TRBV6-9|once|NA|TRBJ1-2
CASSFQGYTF
TGTGCCAGCAGTTTTCAGGGCTACACCTTC
>TRBV5-1|NA|TRBD1|TRBJ1-3
CASSVGTGYGNTIYF
TGCGCCAGCAGCGTGGGGACAGGGTACGGAAACACCATATATTTT
>TRBV4-1|NA|NA|TRBJ1-1
CASSQDSKRRWETEAFF
TGCGCCAGCAGCCAAGATAGTAAACGGAGGTGGGAGACTGAAGCTTTCTTT
>TRBV18|NA|NA|TRBJ2-6
CATHPRSGANVLTF
TGTGCCACCCACCCCAGGTCCGGGGCCAACGTCCTGACTTTC
>TRBV29-1|NA|TRBD2|TRBJ2-3
CSGKLAGGPSQYF
TGCAGCGGCAAACTAGCGGGAGGGCCCTCGCAGTATTTT
>TRBV9|NA|NA|TRBJ2-6
CASSAPRANVLTF
TGTGCCAGCAGCGCCCCCAGAGCCAACGTCCTGACTTTC
>TRBV28|NA|NA|TRBJ1-1
CASSLPFNTEAFF
TGTGCCAGCAGTTTACCCTTTAACACTGAAGCTTTCTTT
>TRBV25-1|few|NA|TRBJ2-7
CASSVSAYEQYF
TGTGCCAGCAGTGTCAGTGCCTACGAGCAGTACTTC
>TRBV5-1|once|NA|TRBJ2-5
CARSFGQRRETQYF
TGCGCCAGGAGTTTTGGACAGCGAAGGGAGACCCAGTACTTC
>TRBV7-2|NA|NA|TRBJ1-1
CASSLVTENTEAFF
TGTGCCAGCAGCTTGGTGACAGAGAACACTGAAGCTTTCTTT
>TRBV27|NA|NA|TRBJ1-2
CASSSDRYGYTF
TGTGCCAGCAGTTCCGACAGATATGGCTACACCTTC
>TRBV25-1|NA|TRBD2|TRBJ2-1
CASSDPSGRAHNEQFF
TGTGCCAGCAGTGACCCTAGCGGGAGGGCCCACAATGAGCAGTTCTTC
>TRBV5-1|NA|NA|TRBJ2-2
CASSVLRDTGELFF
TGCGCCAGCAGCGTCCTGCGGGACACCGGGGAGCTGTTTTTT
>TRBV5-1|NA|NA|TRBJ2-1
CASSSGTGDNEQFF
TGCGCCAGCTCTTCCGGGACTGGAGACAATGAGCAGTTCTTC
>TRBV6-5|NA|NA|TRBJ2-7
CASSPNDRYSYEQYF
TGTGCCAGCAGTCCCAACGACAGATACTCCTACGAGCAGTACTTC
>TRBV2|NA|NA|TRBJ2-1
CASSETRGDYNEQFF
TGTGCCAGCAGTGAAACCAGGGGGGACTACAATGAGCAGTTCTTC
>TRBV15|NA|NA|TRBJ2-3
CATSRGAGYGIDTQYF
TGTGCCACCAGCAGAGGAGCAGGGTACGGTATAGATACGCAGTATTTT
>TRBV5-1|NA|TRBD1|TRBJ2-7
CASSSTGGYEQYF
TGCGCCAGCAGCTCGACAGGGGGCTACGAGCAGTACTTC
>TRBV7-9|NA|TRBD1|TRBJ1-1
CASSLDKGAGEAFF
TGTGCCAGCAGCTTAGATAAGGGGGCCGGTGAAGCTTTCTTT
>TRBV6-5|NA|TRBD1|TRBJ2-7
CASSYGTGGAGQYF
TGTGCCAGCAGTTACGGGACAGGGGGCGCTGGGCAGTACTTC
>TRBV5-6|NA|NA|TRBJ2-5
CASSFNGGETQYF
TGTGCCAGCAGCTTCAATGGAGGGGAGACCCAGTACTTC
>TRBV27|NA|NA|TRBJ1-5
CASSQASWGNQPQHF
TGTGCCAGCAGTCAGGCATCCTGGGGCAATCAGCCCCAGCATTTT
>TRBV2|NA|TRBD2|TRBJ2-3
CASKPPKRGNTDTQYF
TGTGCCAGCAAACCGCCCAAGCGGGGTAACACAGATACGCAGTATTTT
>TRBV13|NA|TRBD2|TRBJ2-7
CASSSGVTYEQYF
TGTGCCAGCTCTAGCGGGGTAACCTACGAGCAGTACTTC